Each of the 9 T cell receptor beta chains below was sequenced from the same sample in a study of identical twins. TCRdb passed the 5' RACE reads through MiXCR, listing each CDR3 protein once. The sample contains hundreds of thousands of distinct CDR3 sequences, around 24% of which appear only once. The data also belong to a second study, concerning yellow fever vaccine responses in identical twins.

What was sequenced was CD4+ T cells sorted from blood. The source is a woman between 18 and 30 years old in good health.

The V call is TRBV14, the J call TRBJ2-3; a weak D match, TRBD2 (5 bases). Germline CDR1 reads SGHDN; CDR2 reads FVKESK. Between the trimmed V and J ends, which lost 1 base and 2 bases, there was a span of 13 bases. The CDR3 sequence is 16 residues long. The CDR3: CASSQVSGVTTDTQYF. The CDR3 nucleotides read TGTGCCAGCAGCCAAGTGTCCGGGGTCACCACAGATACGCAGTATTTT.

This chain joins TRBV12-3 or TRBV12-4 and TRBJ2-1; unclear D gene. The CDR3 contains 13 residues. With 4 bases removed from V and 9 bases from J, the gap between germline ends came to 13 bases. The CDR3 protein is CASSSSGRSEQFF. The CDR3 nucleotides read TGTGCCAGCAGTTCGTCGGGCCGAAGTGAGCAGTTCTTC.

The CDR3 coding sequence is TGTGCCAGTAGTATAGTCAGGGTATCCGGGGAGCTGTTTTTT. Its translation: CASSIVRVSGELFF. The chain carries TRBV19 and TRBJ2-2; weak D call: TRBD1 (5 bases). CDR3 size: 14 residues. Germline-derived CDR1 and CDR2 are LNHDA and SQIVND (reference sequence). The V end lost 1 base, the J end lost 6 bases, and 9 bases lay between the germline ends.

The V and J genes are TRBV29-1 and TRBJ2-3; 7 bases fit TRBD1. The CDR3 consists of 14 residues. The junction had 8 bases not matched to a gene; V was cut back by 6 bases and J by 2 bases. The germline CDR1 and CDR2 sequences are SQVTM and ANQGSEA. This chain's CDR3 is CSVTRDRDTDTQYF. In nucleotides, the CDR3 is TGCAGCGTGACAAGGGACAGAGACACAGATACGCAGTATTTT.

The V call is TRBV12-3 or TRBV12-4, the J call TRBJ2-7; TRBD1 aligns across 8 bases. There are 15 residues in the CDR3. Trimming removed 5 bases from V and 0 bases from J; junction bases left unmatched: 6. The CDR3 coding sequence is TGTGCCAGCAGTCCCACAGGGGGGATCTCCTACGAGCAGTACTTC. This translates into CASSPTGGISYEQYF.

V and J are TRBV6-1 and TRBJ2-3, with D maybe TRBD1 (5 bases). Germline V CDR1 and CDR2: MNHNS, SASEGT. This CDR3 is built from 13 residues. V dropped 4 bases and J dropped 5 bases, with 10 bases sitting between them. In DNA, the CDR3 is TGTGCCAGCAGTGCCAGGGCAGGAGATACGCAGTATTTT. Protein sequence: CASSARAGDTQYF.

The genes are TRBV3-1 and TRBJ2-7, with TRBD2 identical over 8 bases. This CDR3 is built from 14 residues. Germline V gene lookup returns CDR1 LGHDT and CDR2 YNNKEL (reference sequence). Trimming took 3 bases from V and 2 from J; bases not matched to a gene: 3. This CDR3 reads CASSQGLDTYEQYF. The CDR3 DNA sequence: TGTGCCAGCAGCCAGGGACTAGACACCTACGAGCAGTACTTC.

J is TRBJ2-7 and V is TRBV29-1; 7 bases map to TRBD2. The ends lost 4 bases at V and 4 bases at J; junction bases unmatched: 7. This CDR3 is 13 amino acids long. Germline V lookup: CDR1 SQVTM, CDR2 ANQGSEA. Here the CDR3 reads CSVVRPGRYEQYF. The CDR3 nucleotides are TGCAGCGTTGTTCGCCCCGGGAGGTACGAGCAGTACTTC.

This clonotype was recorded a few times. The V and J genes are TRBV29-1 and TRBJ2-3, with 12 bases that match TRBD2. The CDR3 sequence is 17 residues long. Germline trimming cut 6 bases from V and 0 bases from J; bases unmatched to any gene: 10. Germline CDR1 and CDR2: SQVTM and ANQGSEA. The CDR3 nucleotides read TGCAGCGTGAGGGGCTCCGGGACTAGCGGGAGCACAGATACGCAGTATTTT. Its protein product is CSVRGSGTSGSTDTQYF.